This TCR beta chain was recorded in a study of shared clonotypes between healthy human individuals. Each cell subset's genomic DNA was divided evenly among several immunoSEQ plates. Sorted-subset replicate PCRs used about 200 ng DNA, approximately 30,000 T cell genomes. The repertoire was sequenced with immunoSEQ multiplex PCR; TCRdb's copy has only in-frame clones and lacks some. The sample consists of more than 2 million clones, approximately 94% of them appearing once. On this clone: What it binds is unknown.

After removal of 4 bases from V and 8 bases from J, the junction contained 7 bases not matched to a gene. Germline lookup yields CDR1 SGHVS and CDR2 FNYEAQ. CDR3 size: 14 residues. Whole-study findings and limits: A handful of donors showed sharing of approximately 5% of naive CD4 clonotypes. Generation probabilities were higher for clonotypes shared across all four sorted-subset donors than for unshared ones.

As defined, naive CD8 cells were CD45RO-negative and positively selected for CCR7, with terminally differentiated effector memory CD45RA+ cells excluded. This sequence originates from a man in his late teens or twenties in good health. Sequenced input: naive CD8+ T cells sorted from blood. The J gene is TRBJ2-1, the V gene TRBV7-6, with 8 bases fitting TRBD1. For the CDR3, the DNA is TGTGCCAGCAGCTCCCTGGACAGGGAGGATGAGCAGTTCTTC. This encodes CASSSLDREDEQFF.